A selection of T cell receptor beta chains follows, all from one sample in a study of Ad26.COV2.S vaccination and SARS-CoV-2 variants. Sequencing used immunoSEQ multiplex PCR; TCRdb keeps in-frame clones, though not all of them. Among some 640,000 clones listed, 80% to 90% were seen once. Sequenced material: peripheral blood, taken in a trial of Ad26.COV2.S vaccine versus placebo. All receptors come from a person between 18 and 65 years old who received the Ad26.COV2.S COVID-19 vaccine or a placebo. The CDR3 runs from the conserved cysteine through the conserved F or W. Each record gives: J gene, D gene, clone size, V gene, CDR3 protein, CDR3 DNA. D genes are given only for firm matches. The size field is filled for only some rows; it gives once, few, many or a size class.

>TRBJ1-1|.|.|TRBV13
CASSLDGGVRTEAFF
TGTGCCAGCAGCCTAGACGGGGGGGTAAGGACTGAAGCTTTCTTT
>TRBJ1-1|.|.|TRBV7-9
CASRWGQANTEAFF
TGTGCCAGCCGTTGGGGGCAGGCGAACACTGAAGCTTTCTTT
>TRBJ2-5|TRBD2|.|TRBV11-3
CASSYSTSRETQYF
TGTGCCAGCAGCTATTCGACTAGCAGGGAGACCCAGTACTTC
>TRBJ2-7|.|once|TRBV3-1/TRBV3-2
CASSRQNF
TGTGCCAGCAGCCGACAGAACTTC
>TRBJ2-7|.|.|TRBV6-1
CASSEAHSSYEQYF
TGTGCCAGCAGTGAAGCCCACAGCTCCTACGAGCAGTACTTC
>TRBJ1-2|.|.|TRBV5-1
CASSLASGLNYGYTF
TGCGCCAGCAGCTTGGCCTCAGGGTTGAACTATGGCTACACCTTC
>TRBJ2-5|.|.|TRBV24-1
CATSDPGWQETQYF
TGTGCCACCAGTGACCCCGGATGGCAAGAGACCCAGTACTTC
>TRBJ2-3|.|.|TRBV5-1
CASSRGSSEGTQYF
TGCGCCAGCAGCCGAGGGTCCTCCGAGGGTACGCAGTATTTT
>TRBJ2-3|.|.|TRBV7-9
CASSLDRGADTQYF
TGTGCCAGCAGCTTAGATAGGGGTGCAGATACGCAGTATTTT
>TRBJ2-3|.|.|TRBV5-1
CASKFDSARDTQYF
TGCGCCAGCAAGTTCGACAGCGCCCGAGATACGCAGTATTTT
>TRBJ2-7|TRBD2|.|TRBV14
CASSPTWRGGTSSYEQYF
TGTGCCAGCAGCCCCACTTGGCGAGGCGGGACTAGTTCCTACGAGCAGTACTTC
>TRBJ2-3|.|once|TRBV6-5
CASRMTNRGTDTQYF
TGTGCCAGCAGGATGACTAACCGGGGCACAGATACGCAGTATTTT
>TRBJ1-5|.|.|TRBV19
CASSGLDSNQPQHF
TGTGCCAGTAGCGGACTGGATAGCAATCAGCCCCAGCATTTT
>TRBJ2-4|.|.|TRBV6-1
CASSEQGGDIQYF
TGTGCCAGCAGTGAACAGGGGGGGGACATTCAGTACTTC
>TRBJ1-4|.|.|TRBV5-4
CASSAGRLNEKLFF
TGTGCCAGCAGTGCGGGACGGCTGAATGAAAAACTGTTTTTT
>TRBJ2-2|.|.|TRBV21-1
CASSKEAGGYTGELFF
TGTGCCAGCAGCAAAGAGGCCGGGGGTTACACCGGGGAGCTGTTTTTT
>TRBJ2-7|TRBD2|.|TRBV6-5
CASSYTSGYEQYF
TGTGCCAGCAGTTATACTAGCGGCTACGAGCAGTACTTC
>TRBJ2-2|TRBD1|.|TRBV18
CASSPRTGQSTGELFF
TGTGCCAGCTCACCACGGACAGGGCAAAGCACCGGGGAGCTGTTTTTT
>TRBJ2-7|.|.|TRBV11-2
CASSSTGRSSYEQYF
TGTGCCAGCAGCTCCACGGGACGGAGCTCCTACGAGCAGTACTTC
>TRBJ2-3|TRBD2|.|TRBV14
CASSHRAGDSTDTQYF
TGTGCCAGCAGCCATCGAGCGGGGGATTCCACGGATACGCAGTATTTT
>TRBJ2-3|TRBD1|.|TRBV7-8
CASSSWDRATDTQYF
TGTGCCAGCAGCTCCTGGGACAGAGCCACAGATACGCAGTATTTT
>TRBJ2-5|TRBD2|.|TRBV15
CATRGAGKSRQETQYF
TGTGCCACCAGAGGAGCGGGAAAAAGTCGTCAAGAGACCCAGTACTTC
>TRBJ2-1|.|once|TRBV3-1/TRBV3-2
CASSQVRVPANEQFF
TGTGCCAGCAGCCAAGTCAGGGTCCCGGCGAATGAGCAGTTCTTC
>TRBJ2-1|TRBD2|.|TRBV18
CASSPGLADNEQFF
TGTGCCAGCTCACCGGGACTAGCGGACAATGAGCAGTTCTTC
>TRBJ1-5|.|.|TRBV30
CAWSVGVSNQPQHF
TGTGCCTGGAGTGTCGGAGTTAGCAATCAGCCCCAGCATTTT
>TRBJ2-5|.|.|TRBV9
CASSGRGETQYF
TGTGCCAGTTCCGGTCGAGGAGAGACCCAGTACTTC
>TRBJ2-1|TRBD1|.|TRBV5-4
CASTSYRGVYNEQFF
TGTGCCAGCACCTCCTACAGGGGGGTCTACAATGAGCAGTTCTTC
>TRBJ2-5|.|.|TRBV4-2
CASSQSDPETQYF
TGTGCCAGCAGCCAATCGGACCCCGAGACCCAGTACTTC
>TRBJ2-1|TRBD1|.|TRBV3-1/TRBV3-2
CASSRSGTGSNEQFF
TGTGCCAGCAGCCGATCCGGGACAGGGTCCAATGAGCAGTTCTTC
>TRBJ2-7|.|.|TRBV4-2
CASSHAKSYEQYF
TGTGCCAGCAGCCATGCGAAGAGCTACGAGCAGTACTTC
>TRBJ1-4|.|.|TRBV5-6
CASSLVVTHATNEKLFF
TGTGCCAGCAGCTTGGTGGTGACACACGCAACTAATGAAAAACTGTTTTTT
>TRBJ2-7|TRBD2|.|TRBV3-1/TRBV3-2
CASSHGLAGRRAYEQYF
TGTGCCAGCAGCCATGGGCTAGCGGGAAGAAGGGCCTACGAGCAGTACTTC
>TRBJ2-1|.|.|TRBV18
CASSPSRDFHEQFF
TGTGCCAGCTCACCTTCCCGGGATTTCCATGAGCAGTTCTTC
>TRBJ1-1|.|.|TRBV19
CASSIYATTEAFF
TGTGCCAGTAGTATATACGCGACCACTGAAGCTTTCTTT
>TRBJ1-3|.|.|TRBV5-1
CASSLEGERGNTIYF
TGCGCCAGCAGCTTGGAGGGAGAACGGGGAAACACCATATATTTT
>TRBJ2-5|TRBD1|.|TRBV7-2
CASSSGQGARTQYF
TGTGCCAGCAGCTCGGGACAGGGGGCGAGGACCCAGTACTTC
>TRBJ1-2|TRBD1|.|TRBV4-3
CASSFGTGTHGYTF
TGCGCCAGCAGTTTCGGGACAGGGACCCATGGCTACACCTTC
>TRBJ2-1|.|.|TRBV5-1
CASSSPPYNEQFF
TGCGCCAGCAGCTCCCCCCCCTACAATGAGCAGTTCTTC
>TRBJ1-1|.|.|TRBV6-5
CASNRGAEAFF
TGTGCCAGCAATCGGGGAGCTGAAGCTTTCTTT
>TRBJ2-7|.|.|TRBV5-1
CASSQGPSYEQYF
TGCGCCAGCAGCCAGGGTCCCTCCTACGAGCAGTACTTC